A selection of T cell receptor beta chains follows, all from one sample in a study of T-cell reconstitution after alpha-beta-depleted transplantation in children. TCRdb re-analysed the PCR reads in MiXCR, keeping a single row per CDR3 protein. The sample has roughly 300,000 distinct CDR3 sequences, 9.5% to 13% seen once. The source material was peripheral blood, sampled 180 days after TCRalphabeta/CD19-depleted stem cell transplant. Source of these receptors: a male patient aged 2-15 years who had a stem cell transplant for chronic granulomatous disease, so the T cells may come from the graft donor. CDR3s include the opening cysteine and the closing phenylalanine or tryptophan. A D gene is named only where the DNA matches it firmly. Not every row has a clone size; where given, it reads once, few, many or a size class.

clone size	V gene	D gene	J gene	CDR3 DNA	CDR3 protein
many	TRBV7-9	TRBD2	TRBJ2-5	TGTGCCAGCCGACTAGCAAGGGCCCAAGAGACCCAGTACTTC	CASRLARAQETQYF
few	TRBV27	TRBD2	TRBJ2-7	TGTGCCAGCAGTCCGCCGGGACTAGCGGTACGAAGCTCCTACGAGCAGTACTTC	CASSPPGLAVRSSYEQYF
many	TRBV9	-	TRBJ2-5	TGTGCCAGCAGCGTAAGAAATGGTACGACAGAGACCCAGTACTTC	CASSVRNGTTETQYF
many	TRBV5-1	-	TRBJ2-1	TGCGCCAGCAGCTTACCACATCCCTCCTACAATGAGCAGTTCTTC	CASSLPHPSYNEQFF
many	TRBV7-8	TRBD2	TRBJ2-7	TGTGCCAGCAGCTTCGGACTAGCGACATCCTACGAGCAGTACTTC	CASSFGLATSYEQYF
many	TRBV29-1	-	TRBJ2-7	TGCAGCGTTGGGGACGGTTCCTACGAGCAGTACTTC	CSVGDGSYEQYF
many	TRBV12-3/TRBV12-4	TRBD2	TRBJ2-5	TGTGCCAGCAGTTTACTAGCGGGGGCCCTAGAGACCCAGTACTTC	CASSLLAGALETQYF
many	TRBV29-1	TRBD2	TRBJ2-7	TGCAGCGTAAAGCCCCAGTACGGACTAGCGGGAGAGGTTTACGAGCAGTACTTC	CSVKPQYGLAGEVYEQYF
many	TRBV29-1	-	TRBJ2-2	TGCAGCGTTGACAGGGCGGACACCGGGGAGCTGTTTTTT	CSVDRADTGELFF
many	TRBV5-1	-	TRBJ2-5	TGCGCCAGCAGCTTGTATGGAGAGACCCAGTACTTC	CASSLYGETQYF
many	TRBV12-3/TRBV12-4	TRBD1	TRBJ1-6	TGTGCCAGCAGTCGGGGGACAGTTACAAATTCACCCCTCCACTTT	CASSRGTVTNSPLHF
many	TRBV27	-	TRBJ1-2	TGTGCCAGCAGTGGAGGCTACGGCTACACCTTC	CASSGGYGYTF
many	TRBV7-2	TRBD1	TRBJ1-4	TGTGCCAGCAGCCCCGGGACAGGGACCCTCATTCGTGAAAAACTGTTTTTT	CASSPGTGTLIREKLFF
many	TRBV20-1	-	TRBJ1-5	TGCAGTGCTAGGGGGGGGGATAGCAATCAGCCCCAGCATTTT	CSARGGDSNQPQHF
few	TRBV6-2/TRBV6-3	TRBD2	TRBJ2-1	TGTGCCAGCAGGCCTAGCGGGAGTATAGGAGAGCAGTTCTTC	CASRPSGSIGEQFF
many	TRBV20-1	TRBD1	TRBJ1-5	TGCAGTGCTATTTCCGGGACAGCAAATCAGCCCCAGCATTTT	CSAISGTANQPQHF
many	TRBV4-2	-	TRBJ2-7	TGTGCCAGCAGCCAAGATTCGTTTGGGGGCGAGCAGTACTTC	CASSQDSFGGEQYF
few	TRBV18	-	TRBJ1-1	TGTGCCAGCTCACCATCAGGGTTGGACACTGAAGCTTTCTTT	CASSPSGLDTEAFF
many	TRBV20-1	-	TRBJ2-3	TGCAGTGCTAGTGAATCGGGAGATACGCAGTATTTT	CSASESGDTQYF
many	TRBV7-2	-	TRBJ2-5	TGTGCCAGCAGCTTAGCGAGTGGGGGCACAAAGACCCAGTACTTC	CASSLASGGTKTQYF
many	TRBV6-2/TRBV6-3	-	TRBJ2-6	TGTGCCAGCAGTTACTCCCCTGGGGAAGCTGGGGCCAACGTCCTGACTTTC	CASSYSPGEAGANVLTF
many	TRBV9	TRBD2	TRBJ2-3	TGTGCCAGCAGCGTACGGGGGGGGTTACCCACAGATACGCAGTATTTT	CASSVRGGLPTDTQYF
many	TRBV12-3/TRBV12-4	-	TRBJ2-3	TGTGCCAGCAGTAATTTGGACGCCCCTCCAGATACGCAGTATTTT	CASSNLDAPPDTQYF
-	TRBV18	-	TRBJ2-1	TGTGCCAGCTCACCGGCTAGCGAGGTATACAATGAGCAGTTCTTC	CASSPASEVYNEQFF
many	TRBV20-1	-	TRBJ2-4	TGCAGTGCCCAGTGGGGGGGGCGCGGTGGCTACTTC	CSAQWGGRGGYF
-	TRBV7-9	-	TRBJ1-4	TGTGCCAGCAGCTTCGGGGACATAACAGGGTACGAAAAACTGTTTTTT	CASSFGDITGYEKLFF
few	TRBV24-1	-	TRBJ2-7	TGTGCCACCAGTGATCCGGGGGTGGGCGAGCAGTACTTC	CATSDPGVGEQYF
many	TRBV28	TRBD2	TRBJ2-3	TGTGCCAGCAGACCCAGCGGGAGGGCCGGGGCAGATACGCAGTATTTT	CASRPSGRAGADTQYF
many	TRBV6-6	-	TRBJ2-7	TGTGCCAGCAGTTACCTTACTAGTGCCGAGCAGTACTTC	CASSYLTSAEQYF
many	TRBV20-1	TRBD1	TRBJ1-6	TGCAGTGCTAGAGATCCCAGGGGGCGAAGCAATTCACCCCTCCACTTT	CSARDPRGRSNSPLHF
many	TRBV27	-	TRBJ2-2	TGTGCCAGCAGCCCAACGAGGACGAACACCGGGGAGCTGTTTTTT	CASSPTRTNTGELFF
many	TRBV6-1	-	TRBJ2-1	TGTGCCAGCGAACGGGGGGCTTATGGCGATGAGCAGTTCTTC	CASERGAYGDEQFF
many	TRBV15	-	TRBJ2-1	TGTGCCACCAGCAGGGGCCACGGTGAGCAGTTCTTC	CATSRGHGEQFF